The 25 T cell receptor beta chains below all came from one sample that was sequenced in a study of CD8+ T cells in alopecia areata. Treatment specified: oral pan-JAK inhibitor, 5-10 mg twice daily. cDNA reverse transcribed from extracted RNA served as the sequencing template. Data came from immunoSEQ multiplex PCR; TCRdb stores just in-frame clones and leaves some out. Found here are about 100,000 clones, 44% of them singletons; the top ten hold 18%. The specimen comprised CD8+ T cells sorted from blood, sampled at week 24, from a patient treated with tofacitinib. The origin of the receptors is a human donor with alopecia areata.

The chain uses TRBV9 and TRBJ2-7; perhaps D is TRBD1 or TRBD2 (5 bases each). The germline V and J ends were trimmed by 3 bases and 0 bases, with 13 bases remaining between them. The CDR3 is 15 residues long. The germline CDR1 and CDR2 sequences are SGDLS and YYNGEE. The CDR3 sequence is CASSAGHGSSYEQYF. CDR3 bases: TGTGCCAGCAGCGCGGGGCACGGAAGCTCCTACGAGCAGTACTTC.

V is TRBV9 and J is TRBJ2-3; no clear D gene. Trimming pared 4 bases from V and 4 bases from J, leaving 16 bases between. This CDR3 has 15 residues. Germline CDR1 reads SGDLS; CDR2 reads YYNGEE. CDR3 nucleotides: TGTGCCAGCAGCCTCTCGGGTAGGGCGCCAGATACGCAGTATTTT. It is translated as CASSLSGRAPDTQYF.

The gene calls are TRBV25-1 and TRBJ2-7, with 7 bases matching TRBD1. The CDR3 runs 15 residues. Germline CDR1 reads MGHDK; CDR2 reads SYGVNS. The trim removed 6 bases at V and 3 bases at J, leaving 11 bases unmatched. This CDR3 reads CASRGQQGPYYEQYF. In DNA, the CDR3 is TGTGCCAGCAGGGGCCAACAGGGGCCTTACTACGAGCAGTACTTC.

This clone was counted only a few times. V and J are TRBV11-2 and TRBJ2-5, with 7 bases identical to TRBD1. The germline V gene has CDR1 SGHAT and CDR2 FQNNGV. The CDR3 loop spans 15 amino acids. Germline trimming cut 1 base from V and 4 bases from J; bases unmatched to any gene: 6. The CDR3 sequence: CASSLVARTGETQYF. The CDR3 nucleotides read TGTGCCAGCAGCTTAGTTGCCCGGACAGGAGAGACCCAGTACTTC.

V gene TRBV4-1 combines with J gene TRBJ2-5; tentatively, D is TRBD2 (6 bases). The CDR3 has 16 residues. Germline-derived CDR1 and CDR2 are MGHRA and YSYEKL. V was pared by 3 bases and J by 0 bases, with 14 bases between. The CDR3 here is CASSHPKSGYQETQYF. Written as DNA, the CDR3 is TGCGCCAGCAGCCACCCCAAAAGCGGGTACCAAGAGACCCAGTACTTC.

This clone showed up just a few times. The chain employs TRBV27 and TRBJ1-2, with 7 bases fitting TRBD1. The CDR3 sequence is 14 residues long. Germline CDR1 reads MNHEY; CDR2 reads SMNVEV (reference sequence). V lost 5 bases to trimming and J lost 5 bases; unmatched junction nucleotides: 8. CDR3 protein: CASSPRGQFYGYTF. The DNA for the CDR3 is TGTGCCAGCAGTCCGAGGGGACAGTTTTATGGCTACACCTTC.

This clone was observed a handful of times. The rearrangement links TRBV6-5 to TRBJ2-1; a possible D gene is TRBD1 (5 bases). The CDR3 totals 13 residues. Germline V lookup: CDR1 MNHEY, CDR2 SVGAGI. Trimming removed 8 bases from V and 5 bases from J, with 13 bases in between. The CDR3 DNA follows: TGTGCCAGCGGGGCCAGGAGAGACAATGAGCAGTTCTTC. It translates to CASGARRDNEQFF.

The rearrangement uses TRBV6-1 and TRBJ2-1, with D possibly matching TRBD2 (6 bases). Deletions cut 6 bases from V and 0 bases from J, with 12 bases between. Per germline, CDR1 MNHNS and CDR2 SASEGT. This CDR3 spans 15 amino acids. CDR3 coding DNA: TGTGCCAGCAGGGCGGGGTTAAGCTCCTACAATGAGCAGTTCTTC. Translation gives CASRAGLSSYNEQFF.

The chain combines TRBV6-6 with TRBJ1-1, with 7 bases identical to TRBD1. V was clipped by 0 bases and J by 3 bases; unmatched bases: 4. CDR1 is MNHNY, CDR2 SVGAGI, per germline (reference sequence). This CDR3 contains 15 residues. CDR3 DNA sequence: TGTGCCAGCAGTTACTCGGCAGGGGGATACACTGAAGCTTTCTTT. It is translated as CASSYSAGGYTEAFF.

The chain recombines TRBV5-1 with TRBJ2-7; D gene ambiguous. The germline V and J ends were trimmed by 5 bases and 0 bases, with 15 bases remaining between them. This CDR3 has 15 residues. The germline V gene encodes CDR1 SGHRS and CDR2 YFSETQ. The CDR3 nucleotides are TGCGCCAGCAGTCCGTGGTGGGGAAGCTCCTACGAGCAGTACTTC. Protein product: CASSPWWGSSYEQYF.

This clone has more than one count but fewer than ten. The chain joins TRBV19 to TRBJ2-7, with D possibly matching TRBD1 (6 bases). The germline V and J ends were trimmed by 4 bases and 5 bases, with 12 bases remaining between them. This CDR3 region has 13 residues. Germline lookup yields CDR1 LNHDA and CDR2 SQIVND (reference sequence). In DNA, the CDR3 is TGTGCCAGTAGTACCACAGGGCGCCACGAGCAGTACTTC. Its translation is CASSTTGRHEQYF.

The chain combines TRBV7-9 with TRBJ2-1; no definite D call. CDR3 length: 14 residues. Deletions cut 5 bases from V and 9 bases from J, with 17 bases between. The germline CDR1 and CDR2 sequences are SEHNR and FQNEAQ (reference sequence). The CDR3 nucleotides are TGTGCCAGCAGCGAACCCGGCAGTATAGGTGAGCAGTTCTTC. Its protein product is CASSEPGSIGEQFF.

The CDR3 DNA follows: TGTGCCAGCCGCGGGAGCGCCAGATCCTACAATGAGCAGTTCTTC. Its protein product is CASRGSARSYNEQFF. The V call is TRBV5-4, the J call TRBJ2-1, with 7 bases identical to TRBD2. From germline, CDR1 is SGHNT and CDR2 YYREEE (reference sequence). The ends lost 7 bases at V and 1 base at J; junction bases unmatched: 8. CDR3 size: 15 residues.

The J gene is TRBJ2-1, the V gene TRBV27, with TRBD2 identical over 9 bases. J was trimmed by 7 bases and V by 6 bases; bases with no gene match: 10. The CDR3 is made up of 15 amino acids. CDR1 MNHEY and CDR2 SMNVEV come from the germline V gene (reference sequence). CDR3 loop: CASRASGLAGNEQFF. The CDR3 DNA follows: TGTGCCAGCAGGGCCTCGGGACTAGCCGGAAATGAGCAGTTCTTC.

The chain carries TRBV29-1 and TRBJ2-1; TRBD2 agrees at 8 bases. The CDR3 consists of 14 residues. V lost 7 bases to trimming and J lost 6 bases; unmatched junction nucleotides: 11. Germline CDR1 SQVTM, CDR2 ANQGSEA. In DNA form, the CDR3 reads TGCAGCGCCCCCGGGACTAGAATTCCCAATGAGCAGTTCTTC. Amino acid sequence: CSAPGTRIPNEQFF.

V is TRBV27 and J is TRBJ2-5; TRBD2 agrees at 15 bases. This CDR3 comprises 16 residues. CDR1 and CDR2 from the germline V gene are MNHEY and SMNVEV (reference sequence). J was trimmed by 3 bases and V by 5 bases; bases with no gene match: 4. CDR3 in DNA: TGTGCCAGCAGTGCATGGACTAGCGGGAGGGAAGAGACCCAGTACTTC. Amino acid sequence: CASSAWTSGREETQYF.

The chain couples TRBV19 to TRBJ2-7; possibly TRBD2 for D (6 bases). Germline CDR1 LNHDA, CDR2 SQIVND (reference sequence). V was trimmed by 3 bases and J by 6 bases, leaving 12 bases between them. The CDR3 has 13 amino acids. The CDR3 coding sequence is TGTGCCAGTAGTATCCGGGACTTCTTCGAGCAGTACTTC. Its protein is CASSIRDFFEQYF. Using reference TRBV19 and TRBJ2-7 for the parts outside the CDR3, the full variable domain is DGGITQSPKYLFRKEGQNVTLSCEQNLNHDAMYWYRQDPGQGLRLIYYSQIVNDFQKGDIAEGYSVSREKKESFPLTVTSAQKNPTAFYLCASSIRDFFEQYFGPGTRLTVT.

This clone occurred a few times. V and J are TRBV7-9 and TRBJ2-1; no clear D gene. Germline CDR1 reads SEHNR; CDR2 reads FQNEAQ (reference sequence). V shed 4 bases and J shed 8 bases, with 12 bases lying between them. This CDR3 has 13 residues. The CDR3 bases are TGTGCCAGCAGCTCCCCCGCTCGGGATGAGCAGTTCTTC. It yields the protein CASSSPARDEQFF.

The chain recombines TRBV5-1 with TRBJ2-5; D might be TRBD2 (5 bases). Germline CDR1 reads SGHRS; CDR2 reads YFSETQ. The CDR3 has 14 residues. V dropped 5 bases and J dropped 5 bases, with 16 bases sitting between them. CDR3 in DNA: TGCGCCAGCAGTTCCCTCAGAGGGAGCGAGACCCAGTACTTC. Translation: CASSSLRGSETQYF.

The CDR3 coding sequence is TGTGCCAGCAGCTTAGTGACAGGTTATGGCTACACCTTC. Protein: CASSLVTGYGYTF. The chain combines TRBV7-9 with TRBJ1-2; D is perhaps TRBD1 (6 bases). V gave up 1 base and J gave up 5 bases, with 8 bases separating them. The CDR3 length is 13 residues. Germline CDR1 and CDR2: SEHNR and FQNEAQ (reference sequence).

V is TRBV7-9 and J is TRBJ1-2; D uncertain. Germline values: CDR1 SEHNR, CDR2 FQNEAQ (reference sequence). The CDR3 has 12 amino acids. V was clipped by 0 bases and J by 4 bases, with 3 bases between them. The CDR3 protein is CASSLASYGYTF. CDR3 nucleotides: TGTGCCAGCAGCTTAGCTTCCTATGGCTACACCTTC.

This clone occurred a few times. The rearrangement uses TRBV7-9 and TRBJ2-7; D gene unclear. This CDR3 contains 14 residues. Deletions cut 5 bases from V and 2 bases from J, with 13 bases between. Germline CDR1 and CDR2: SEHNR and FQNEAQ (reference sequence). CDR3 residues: CASSPPNTAYEQYF. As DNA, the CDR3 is TGTGCCAGCAGCCCCCCCAATACGGCCTACGAGCAGTACTTC.

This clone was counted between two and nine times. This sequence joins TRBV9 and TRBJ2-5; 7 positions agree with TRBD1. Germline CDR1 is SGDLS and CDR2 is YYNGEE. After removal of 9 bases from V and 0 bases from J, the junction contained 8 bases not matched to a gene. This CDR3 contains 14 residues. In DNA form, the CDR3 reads TGTGCCATCGAACCGACAGGGTACCAAGAGACCCAGTACTTC. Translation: CAIEPTGYQETQYF.

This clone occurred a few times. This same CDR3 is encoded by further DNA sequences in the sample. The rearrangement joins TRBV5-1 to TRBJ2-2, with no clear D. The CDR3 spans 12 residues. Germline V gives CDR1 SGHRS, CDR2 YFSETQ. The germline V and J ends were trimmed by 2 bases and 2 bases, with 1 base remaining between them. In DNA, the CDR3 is TGCGCCAGCAGCTTTAACACCGGGGAGCTGTTTTTT. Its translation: CASSFNTGELFF.

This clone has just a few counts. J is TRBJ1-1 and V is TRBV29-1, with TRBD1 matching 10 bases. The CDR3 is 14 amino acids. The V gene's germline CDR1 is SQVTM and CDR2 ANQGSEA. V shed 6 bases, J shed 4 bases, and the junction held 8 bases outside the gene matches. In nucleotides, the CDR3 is TGCAGCGTGGACCAAAGGGACAGGGGCACTGAAGCTTTCTTT. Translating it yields CSVDQRDRGTEAFF.